What follows is one T cell receptor beta chain and its context. Its antigen is not known. This specimen comes from a study of blood T cell dynamics during melanoma immunotherapy. Across the whole study: Patients with metastatic melanoma got pembrolizumab or nivolumab-ipilimumab as first-line care. Study-wide results and caveats: The study could not tell melanoma-specific clones from general immune activation. Disease-control patients' PBMC repertoires became either more clonal or more diverse at W3.

Assay used: immunoSEQ multiplex PCR; TCRdb lists only in-frame clones, some missing. The table shows around 20,000 clones, with nearly 90% occurring only once. Time point defined: week 3, after first cycle of checkpoint inhibitor. Blood was drawn before treatment and at week 3 after checkpoint blockade. The CDR3 totals 13 residues. The V gene lost 0 bases and the J gene lost 7 bases, with 9 bases spanning the gap. Germline V gene sequence: CDR1 MNHNY, CDR2 SVGAGI (reference sequence). The receptor was isolated from a human donor with melanoma. The chain recombines TRBV6-6 with TRBJ1-1; D is undetermined. Here the sequenced sample was blood, taken from a patient treated with checkpoint blockade. This chain's CDR3 is CASSYSSVVEAFF. CDR3 bases: TGTGCCAGCAGTTACTCGTCGGTTGTTGAAGCTTTCTTT.